Shown below are 5 T cell receptor beta chains from a single sample sequenced in a study of shared clonotypes between healthy human individuals. Method: immunoSEQ multiplex PCR; TCRdb's copy keeps in-frame clones and lacks some. This repertoire shows around 2.5 million clones, 93% found once; its top ten account for approximately 0.37%. The source material was naive CD4+ T cells from PBMCs. As for subset: CD45RA+ positively selected. The receptors were gathered from a man younger than 35 in good health. Some clones in this sample may be carry-over from other donors' samples.

J is TRBJ2-7 and V is TRBV19; D gene uncertain. The CDR3 length is 14 residues. Trimming took off 4 bases at V and 6 bases at J, with 16 bases between the two ends. CDR1 and CDR2 from the germline V gene are LNHDA and SQIVND (reference sequence). The CDR3: CASSTGRQPREQYF. The CDR3 nucleotides are TGTGCCAGTAGTACCGGACGCCAGCCTCGCGAGCAGTACTTC.

Regarding this clone: The same CDR3 also results from other DNA sequences found in this sample. The genes are TRBV4-2 and TRBJ2-7, with 8 bases aligning to TRBD1. The V gene end was trimmed by 0 bases and the J gene end by 3 bases; junction bases not matched to a gene: 1. This CDR3 region has 14 residues. The V gene's germline CDR1 is LGHNA and CDR2 YNFKEQ. CDR3 sequence (DNA): TGTGCCAGCAGCCAAGAAGACAGGGGCTACGAGCAGTACTTC. It is translated as CASSQEDRGYEQYF.

The rearrangement links TRBV11-3 to TRBJ2-2; maybe TRBD2 (5 bases). Germline CDR1 is SGHNT and CDR2 is YENEEA. Between the trimmed V and J ends, which lost 5 bases and 5 bases, there was a span of 12 bases. The CDR3 has 14 amino acids. CDR3 amino acids: CASSPEIATGELFF. For the CDR3, the DNA is TGTGCCAGCAGCCCCGAGATAGCGACCGGGGAGCTGTTTTTT.

The CDR3 sequence is CASSLTGESTDTQYF. CDR3 coding DNA: TGTGCCAGCAGCCTGACAGGGGAGAGCACAGATACGCAGTATTTT. The chain has TRBV28 and TRBJ2-3; 8 bases are a match to TRBD1. From germline, CDR1 is MDHEN and CDR2 SYDVKM. CDR3 length equals 15 residues. J gave up 0 bases and V 6 bases, and 5 bases lay outside the gene matches.

The rearrangement uses TRBV4-2 and TRBJ2-7, with 8 bases lining up with TRBD2. The germline CDR1 and CDR2 sequences are LGHNA and YNFKEQ. This CDR3 is 19 amino acids long. The junction had 20 bases not matched to a gene; V was cut back by 4 bases and J by 3 bases. CDR3 loop: CASSPKMGGSREGLYEQYF. Here the CDR3 DNA reads TGTGCCAGCAGCCCCAAGATGGGGGGGTCCCGGGAGGGCCTCTACGAGCAGTACTTC.